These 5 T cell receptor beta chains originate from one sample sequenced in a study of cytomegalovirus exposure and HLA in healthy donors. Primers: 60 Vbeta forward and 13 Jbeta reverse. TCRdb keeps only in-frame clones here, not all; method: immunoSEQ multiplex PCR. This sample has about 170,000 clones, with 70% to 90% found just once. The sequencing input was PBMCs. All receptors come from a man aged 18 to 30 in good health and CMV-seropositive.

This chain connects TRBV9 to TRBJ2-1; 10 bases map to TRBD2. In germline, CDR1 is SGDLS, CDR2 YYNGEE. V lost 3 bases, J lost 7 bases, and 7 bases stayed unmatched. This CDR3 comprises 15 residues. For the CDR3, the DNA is TGTGCCAGCAGCGGGAGCGGGGGGGCCTGGAATGAGCAGTTCTTC. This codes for CASSGSGGAWNEQFF. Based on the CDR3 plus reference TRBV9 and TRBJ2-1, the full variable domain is DSGVTQTPKHLITATGQRVTLRCSPRSGDLSVYWYQQSLDQGLQFLIQYYNGEERAKGNILERFSAQQFPDLHSELNLSSLELGDSALYFCASSGSGGAWNEQFFGPGTRLTVL.

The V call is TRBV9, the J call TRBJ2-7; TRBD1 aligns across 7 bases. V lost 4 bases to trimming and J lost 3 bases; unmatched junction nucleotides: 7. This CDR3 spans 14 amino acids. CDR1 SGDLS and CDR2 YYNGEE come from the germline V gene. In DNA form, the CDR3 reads TGTGCCAGCAGCACCGGGACAGAGTTCTACGAGCAGTACTTC. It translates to CASSTGTEFYEQYF. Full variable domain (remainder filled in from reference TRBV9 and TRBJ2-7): DSGVTQTPKHLITATGQRVTLRCSPRSGDLSVYWYQQSLDQGLQFLIQYYNGEERAKGNILERFSAQQFPDLHSELNLSSLELGDSALYFCASSTGTEFYEQYFGPGTRLTVT.

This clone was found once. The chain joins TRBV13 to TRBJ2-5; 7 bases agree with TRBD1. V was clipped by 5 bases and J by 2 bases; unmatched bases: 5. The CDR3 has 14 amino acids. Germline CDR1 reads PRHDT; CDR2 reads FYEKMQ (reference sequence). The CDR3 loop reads CASSTRQGQETQYF. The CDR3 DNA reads TGTGCCAGCAGCACACGACAGGGACAAGAGACCCAGTACTTC.

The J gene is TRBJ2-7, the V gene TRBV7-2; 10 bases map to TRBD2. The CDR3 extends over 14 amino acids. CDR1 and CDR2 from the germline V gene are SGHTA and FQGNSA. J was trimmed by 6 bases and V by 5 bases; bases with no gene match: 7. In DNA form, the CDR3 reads TGTGCCAGCAGCCCAAGCGGGGGGGCTTTCGAGCAGTACTTC. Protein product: CASSPSGGAFEQYF. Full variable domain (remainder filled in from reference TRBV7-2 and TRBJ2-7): GAGVSQSPSNKVTEKGKDVELRCDPISGHTALYWYRQSLGQGLEFLIYFQGNSAPDKSGLPSDRFSAERTGGSVSTLTIQRTQQEDSAVYLCASSPSGGAFEQYFGPGTRLTVT.

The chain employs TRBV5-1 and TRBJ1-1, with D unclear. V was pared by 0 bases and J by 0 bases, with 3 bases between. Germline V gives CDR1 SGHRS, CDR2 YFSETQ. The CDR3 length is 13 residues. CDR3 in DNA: TGCGCCAGCAGCTTGGGTATGAACACTGAAGCTTTCTTT. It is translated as CASSLGMNTEAFF.